The clone carrying this T cell receptor beta chain was counted between two and nine times. Its specificity is not known. Using immunoSEQ multiplex PCR, the repertoire was profiled, and TCRdb retains in-frame clones only, with some absent. This sample carries tens of thousands of clones, around 80% of them seen once, and the ten largest clones take over 15%. These data are taken from a study of radiotherapy plus CTLA-4 blockade in lung cancer. Across the whole study: For around 18% of patients, objective responses occurred, and around 31% had disease control.

The CDR3 totals 15 residues. CDR1 and CDR2 from the germline V gene are MGHRA and YSYEKL. V gave up 0 bases and J gave up 3 bases, with 9 bases separating them. Focal radiation plus CTLA-4 blockade with ipilimumab was given to patients with chemo-refractory metastatic non-small-cell lung cancer. Study-wide findings and caveats: Radiotherapy plus ipilimumab was followed by expansion in blood of tumor-derived TCR clones. Increased serum interferon-beta after radiation also reportedly predicted response strongly.

The sample consisted of peripheral blood, taken from a patient treated with radiotherapy plus ipilimumab. This clonotype originated in a human donor with non-small cell lung cancer that progressed on radiotherapy plus ipilimumab. The rearrangement links TRBV4-1 to TRBJ1-3; D is ambiguous. The CDR3 DNA sequence: TGCGCCAGCAGCCAAGATCGGGGTGTTGGAAACACCATATATTTT. Protein: CASSQDRGVGNTIYF.